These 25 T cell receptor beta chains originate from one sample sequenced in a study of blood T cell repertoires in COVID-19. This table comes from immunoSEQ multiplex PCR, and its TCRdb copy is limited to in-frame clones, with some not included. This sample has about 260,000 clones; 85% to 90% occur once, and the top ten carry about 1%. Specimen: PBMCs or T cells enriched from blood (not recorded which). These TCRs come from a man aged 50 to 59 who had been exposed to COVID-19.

This chain's CDR3 is CASSQMAIAGNEQFF. CDR3 bases: TGTGCCAGCAGCCAAATGGCGATAGCGGGCAATGAGCAGTTCTTC. The chain is built from TRBV3-1 (or the pseudogene TRBV3-2) and TRBJ2-1; TRBD2 aligns across 7 bases. The germline V gene has CDR1 LGHDT and CDR2 YNNKEL (reference sequence). This CDR3 spans 15 amino acids. V shed 2 bases and J 6 bases; nucleotides not matched to a gene: 7.

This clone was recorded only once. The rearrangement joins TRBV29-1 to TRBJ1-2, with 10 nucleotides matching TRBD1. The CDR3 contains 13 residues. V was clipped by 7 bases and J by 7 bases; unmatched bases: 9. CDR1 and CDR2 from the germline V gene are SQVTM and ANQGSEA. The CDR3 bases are TGCAGCGCCAACAGGGACAGGGGTTCTGGCTACACCTTC. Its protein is CSANRDRGSGYTF.

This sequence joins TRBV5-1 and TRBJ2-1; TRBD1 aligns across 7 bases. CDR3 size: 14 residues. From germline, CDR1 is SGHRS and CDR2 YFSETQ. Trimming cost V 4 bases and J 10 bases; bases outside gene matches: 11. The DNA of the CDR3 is TGCGCCAGCAGCCCCGAACCCGACAGGGTCGAGCAGTTCTTC. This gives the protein CASSPEPDRVEQFF. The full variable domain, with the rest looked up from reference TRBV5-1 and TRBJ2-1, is KAGVTQTPRYLIKTRGQQVTLSCSPISGHRSVSWYQQTPGQGLQFLFEYFSETQRNKGNFPGRFSGRQFSNSRSEMNVSTLELGDSALYLCASSPEPDRVEQFFGPGTRLTVL.

CDR3 sequence: CASSLLLAGGQETQYF. CDR3 nucleotides: TGCGCCAGCAGCTTGTTACTAGCGGGGGGTCAAGAGACCCAGTACTTC. This chain connects TRBV5-1 to TRBJ2-5, with 12 bases identical to TRBD2. The CDR3 is 16 amino acids. Trimming took 1 base from V and 2 from J; bases not matched to a gene: 3. Germline V gene lookup returns CDR1 SGHRS and CDR2 YFSETQ. Complete variable domain (other parts from reference TRBV5-1 and TRBJ2-5): KAGVTQTPRYLIKTRGQQVTLSCSPISGHRSVSWYQQTPGQGLQFLFEYFSETQRNKGNFPGRFSGRQFSNSRSEMNVSTLELGDSALYLCASSLLLAGGQETQYFGPGTRLLVL.

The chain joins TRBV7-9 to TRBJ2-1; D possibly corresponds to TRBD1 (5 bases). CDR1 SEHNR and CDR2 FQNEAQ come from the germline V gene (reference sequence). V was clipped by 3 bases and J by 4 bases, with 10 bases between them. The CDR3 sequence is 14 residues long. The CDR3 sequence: CASSFDRVYNEQFF. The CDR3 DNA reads TGTGCCAGCAGCTTCGACAGAGTATACAATGAGCAGTTCTTC.

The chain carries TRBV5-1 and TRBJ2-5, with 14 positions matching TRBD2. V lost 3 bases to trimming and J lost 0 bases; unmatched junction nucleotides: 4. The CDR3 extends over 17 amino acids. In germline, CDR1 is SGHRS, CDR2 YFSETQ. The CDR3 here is CASSSLTSGRDQETQYF. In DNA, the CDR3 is TGCGCCAGCAGCTCCCTGACTAGCGGGAGGGACCAAGAGACCCAGTACTTC.

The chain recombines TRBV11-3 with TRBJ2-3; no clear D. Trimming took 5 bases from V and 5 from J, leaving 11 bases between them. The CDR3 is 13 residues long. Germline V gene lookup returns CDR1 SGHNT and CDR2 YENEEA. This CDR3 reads CASSQSSRDTQYF. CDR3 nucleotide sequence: TGTGCCAGCAGCCAAAGTAGCCGAGATACGCAGTATTTT.

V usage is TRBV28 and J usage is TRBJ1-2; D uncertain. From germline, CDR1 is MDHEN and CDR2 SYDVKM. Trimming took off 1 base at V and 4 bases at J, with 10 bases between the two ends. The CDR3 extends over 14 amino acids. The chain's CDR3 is CASSLSLQLYGYTF. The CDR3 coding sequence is TGTGCCAGCAGTTTATCTTTACAGCTCTATGGCTACACCTTC.

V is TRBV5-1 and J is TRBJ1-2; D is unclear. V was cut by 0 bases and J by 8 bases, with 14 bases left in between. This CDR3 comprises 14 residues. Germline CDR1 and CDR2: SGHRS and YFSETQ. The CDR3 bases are TGCGCCAGCAGCTTGGCAGGAAGGCGCTCCGGCTACACCTTC. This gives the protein CASSLAGRRSGYTF.

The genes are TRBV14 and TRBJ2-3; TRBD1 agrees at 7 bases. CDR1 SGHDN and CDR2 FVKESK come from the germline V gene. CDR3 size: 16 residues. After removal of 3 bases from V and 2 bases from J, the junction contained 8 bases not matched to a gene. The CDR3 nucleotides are TGTGCCAGCAGCCACCTACGGGACAGATACACAGATACGCAGTATTTT. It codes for CASSHLRDRYTDTQYF.

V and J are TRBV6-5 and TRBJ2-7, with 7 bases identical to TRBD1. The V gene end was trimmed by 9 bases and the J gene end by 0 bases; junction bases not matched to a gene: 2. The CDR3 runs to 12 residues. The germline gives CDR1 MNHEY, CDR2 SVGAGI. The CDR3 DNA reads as TGTGCCAGTGGGACAGCCTCCTACGAGCAGTACGTC. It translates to CASGTASYEQYV.

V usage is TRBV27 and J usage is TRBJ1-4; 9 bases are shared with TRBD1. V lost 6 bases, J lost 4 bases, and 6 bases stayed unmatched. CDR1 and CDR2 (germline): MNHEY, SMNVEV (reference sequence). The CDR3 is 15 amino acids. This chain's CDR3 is CASRARTGDNEKLFF. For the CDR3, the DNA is TGTGCCAGCAGAGCCAGGACAGGGGATAATGAAAAACTGTTTTTT.

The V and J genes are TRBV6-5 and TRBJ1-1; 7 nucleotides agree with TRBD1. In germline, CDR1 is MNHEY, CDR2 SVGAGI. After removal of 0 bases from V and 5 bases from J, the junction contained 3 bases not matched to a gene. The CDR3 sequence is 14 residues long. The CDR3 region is CASSYSTGRTEAFF. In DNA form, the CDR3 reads TGTGCCAGCAGTTACTCGACAGGGCGGACTGAAGCTTTCTTT.

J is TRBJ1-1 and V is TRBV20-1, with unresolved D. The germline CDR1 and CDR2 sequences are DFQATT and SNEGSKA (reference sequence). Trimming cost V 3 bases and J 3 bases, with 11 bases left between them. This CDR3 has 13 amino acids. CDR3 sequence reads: CSASAVMDTEAFF. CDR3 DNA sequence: TGCAGTGCTAGTGCAGTGATGGACACTGAAGCTTTCTTT.

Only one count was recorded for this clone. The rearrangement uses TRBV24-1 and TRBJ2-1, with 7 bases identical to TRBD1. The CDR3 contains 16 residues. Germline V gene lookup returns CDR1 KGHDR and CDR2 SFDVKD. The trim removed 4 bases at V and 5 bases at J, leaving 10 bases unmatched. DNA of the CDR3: TGTGCCACCAGTGACCCTTATGGACAGGCTAACAATGAGCAGTTCTTC. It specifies CATSDPYGQANNEQFF.

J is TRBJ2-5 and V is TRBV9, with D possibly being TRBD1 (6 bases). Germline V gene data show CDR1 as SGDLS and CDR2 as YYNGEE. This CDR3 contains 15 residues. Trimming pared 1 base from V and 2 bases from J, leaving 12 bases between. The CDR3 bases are TGTGCCAGCAGCGTACGGGGACATACTCAAGAGACCCAGTACTTC. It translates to CASSVRGHTQETQYF. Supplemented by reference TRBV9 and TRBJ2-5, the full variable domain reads DSGVTQTPKHLITATGQRVTLRCSPRSGDLSVYWYQQSLDQGLQFLIQYYNGEERAKGNILERFSAQQFPDLHSELNLSSLELGDSALYFCASSVRGHTQETQYFGPGTRLLVL.

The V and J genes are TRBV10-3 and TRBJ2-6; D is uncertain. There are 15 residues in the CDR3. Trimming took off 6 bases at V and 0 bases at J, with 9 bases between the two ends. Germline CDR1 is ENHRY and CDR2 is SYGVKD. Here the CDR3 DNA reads TGTGCCATCAGCGAGCAGAACTCTGGGGCCAACGTCCTGACTTTC. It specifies CAISEQNSGANVLTF.

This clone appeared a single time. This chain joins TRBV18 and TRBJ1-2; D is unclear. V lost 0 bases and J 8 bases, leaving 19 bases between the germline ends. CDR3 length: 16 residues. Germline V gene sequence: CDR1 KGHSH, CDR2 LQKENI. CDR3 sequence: CASSPPSPGGRSGYTF. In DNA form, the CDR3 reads TGTGCCAGCTCACCACCGAGTCCGGGAGGGAGATCGGGCTACACCTTC.

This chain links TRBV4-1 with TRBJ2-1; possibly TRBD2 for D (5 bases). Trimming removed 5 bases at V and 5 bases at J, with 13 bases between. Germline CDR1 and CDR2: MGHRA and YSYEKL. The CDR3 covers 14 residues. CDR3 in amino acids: CASSRTSFHNEQFF. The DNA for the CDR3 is TGCGCCAGCAGCAGAACTAGTTTCCACAATGAGCAGTTCTTC.

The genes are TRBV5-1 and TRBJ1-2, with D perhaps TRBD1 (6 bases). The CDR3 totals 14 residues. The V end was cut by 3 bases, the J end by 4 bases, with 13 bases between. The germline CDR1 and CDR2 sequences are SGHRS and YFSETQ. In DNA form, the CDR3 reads TGCGCCAGCAGCTCGGGACACCGAATCTATGGCTACACCTTC. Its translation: CASSSGHRIYGYTF.

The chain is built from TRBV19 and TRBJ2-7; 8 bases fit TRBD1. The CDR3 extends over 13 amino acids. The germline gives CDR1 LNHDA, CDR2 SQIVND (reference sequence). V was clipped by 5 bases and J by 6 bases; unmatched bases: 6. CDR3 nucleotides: TGTGCCAGTAGTCCCACAGGGGGGACCGAGCAGTACTTC. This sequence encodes CASSPTGGTEQYF.

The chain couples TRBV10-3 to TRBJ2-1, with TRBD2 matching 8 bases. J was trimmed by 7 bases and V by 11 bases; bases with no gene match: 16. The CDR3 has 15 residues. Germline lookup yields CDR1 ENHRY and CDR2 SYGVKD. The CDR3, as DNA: TGTGCCCTGTCCCCCGGGACTAGATTGGGGAATGAGCAGTTCTTC. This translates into CALSPGTRLGNEQFF.

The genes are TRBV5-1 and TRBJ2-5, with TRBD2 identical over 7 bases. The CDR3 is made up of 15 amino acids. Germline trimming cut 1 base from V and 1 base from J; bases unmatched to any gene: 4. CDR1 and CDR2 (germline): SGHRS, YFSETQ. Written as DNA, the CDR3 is TGCGCCAGCAGCTTGTGGGCGGGGGTCCAAGAGACCCAGTACTTC. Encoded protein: CASSLWAGVQETQYF.

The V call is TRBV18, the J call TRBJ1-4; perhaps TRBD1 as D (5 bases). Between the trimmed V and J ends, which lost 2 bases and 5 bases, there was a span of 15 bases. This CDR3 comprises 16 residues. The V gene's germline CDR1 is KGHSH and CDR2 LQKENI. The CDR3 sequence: CASSPSLQGLNEKLFF. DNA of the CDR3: TGTGCCAGCTCACCATCTCTTCAGGGATTGAATGAAAAACTGTTTTTT.

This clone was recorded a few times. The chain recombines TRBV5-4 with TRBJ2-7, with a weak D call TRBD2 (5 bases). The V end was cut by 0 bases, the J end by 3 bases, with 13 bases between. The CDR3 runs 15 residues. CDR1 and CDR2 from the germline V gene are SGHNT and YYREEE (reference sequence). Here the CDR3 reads CASSLGEKGYYEQYF. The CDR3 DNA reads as TGTGCCAGCAGCTTGGGGGAGAAAGGTTACTACGAGCAGTACTTC.